Described below is a single T cell receptor beta chain sequence and its context. Autoimmune disease history or systemic immunosuppression led to patients being barred. Assay: immunoSEQ multiplex PCR; the TCRdb copy retains only in-frame clones and omits some. Counted here are 100,000 or so clones, 70% to 90% occurring once; the ten biggest clones make up around 0.15%. This entry is derived from a study of OX40 agonist ivuxolimab in advanced cancers. Background on the study: The treatment was a fully human IgG2 OX40 agonist, ivuxolimab. Two cutaneous melanoma patients and one hepatocellular carcinoma patient, three in all, had partial responses.

Germline V gives CDR1 SGHRS, CDR2 YFSETQ. V was pared by 0 bases and J by 5 bases, with 10 bases of the junction left unmatched. The CDR3 covers 16 residues. Sequenced here: CD4+ or CD8+ T cells sorted from blood, sampled in a trial of the OX40 agonist ivuxolimab. J is TRBJ2-7 and V is TRBV5-1; 8 bases are shared with TRBD2. This clonotype was obtained from an adult with an advanced solid tumor such as melanoma, head and neck, liver or kidney cancer. The DNA for the CDR3 is TGCGCCAGCAGCTTGGAAGGGACTACCGGGGGGGACGAGCAGTACTTC. Protein: CASSLEGTTGGDEQYF.